The 20 T cell receptor beta chains given below trace back to one sample, sequenced in a study of CD8+CD57+ T cells in acquired aplastic anemia. By flow cytometry, patients selected for sequencing had shown an expansion of CD8+CD57+ cells. CDR3 and TCR beta VDJ profiling relied on a genomic DNA template. A single record per CDR3 protein comes from TCRdb applying MiXCR to the reads. The sample records some 180,000 distinct CDR3 sequences, around 50% being singletons. Sequencing was carried out using sorted CD4+, CD8+, or CD8+CD57+ T cells (not recorded which) from PBMCs. Source of these receptors: a human donor with aplastic anemia.

There are a few counts of this clonotype. CDR3 amino acids: CAMGGGNSPLHF. The DNA of the CDR3 is TGTGCCATGGGGGGGGGCAATTCACCCCTCCACTTT. J is TRBJ1-6 and V is TRBV30; the D gene is possibly TRBD1 (6 bases). This CDR3 comprises 12 residues. V was cut by 8 bases and J by 7 bases, with 12 bases left in between. CDR1 and CDR2 from the germline V gene are GTSNPN and SVGIG (reference sequence). The entire variable domain, with the rest obtained from reference TRBV30 and TRBJ1-6, is as follows: SQTIHQWPATLVQPVGSPLSLECTVEGTSNPNLYWYRQAAGRGLQLLFYSVGIGQISSEVPQNLSASRPQDRQFILSSKKLLLSDSGFYLCAMGGGNSPLHFGNGTRLTVT.

V and J are TRBV10-3 and TRBJ2-7, with 9 bases lining up with TRBD1. The length of the CDR3 is 15 residues. J gave up 2 bases and V 9 bases, and 11 bases lay outside the gene matches. Germline CDR1 and CDR2: ENHRY and SYGVKD. CDR3 nucleotide sequence: TGTGCCATTGTAGAATCCGGGACAGGGACCTACGAGCAGTACTTC. Protein: CAIVESGTGTYEQYF.

There are a few counts of this clonotype. The chain combines TRBV2 with TRBJ2-3; TRBD2 matches at 11 bases. This CDR3 contains 17 residues. The V and J ends lost 6 bases and 1 base, in that order; junction bases with no gene match: 9. CDR1 and CDR2 (germline): SNHLY, FYNNEI. This CDR3 is CASSGTLLAGGTDTQYF. The CDR3 region has the DNA TGTGCCAGCAGCGGAACTCTACTAGCGGGGGGCACAGATACGCAGTATTTT.

In this sample, this clonotype turned up many times. The V and J genes are TRBV2 and TRBJ1-3; no firm D call. CDR3 length equals 12 residues. Germline V CDR1 and CDR2: SNHLY, FYNNEI. V was cut by 9 bases and J by 0 bases, with 6 bases left in between. The CDR3 loop is CASSFSGNTIYF. In nucleotides, the CDR3 is TGTGCCAGTTCCTTCTCTGGAAACACCATATATTTT.

The chain carries TRBV7-2 and TRBJ2-2; 10 positions agree with TRBD1. Germline V gene sequence: CDR1 SGHTA, CDR2 FQGNSA. V lost 7 bases and J lost 5; bases outside the gene matches: 4. CDR3 length: 14 amino acids. The CDR3 loop is CASTGTGETGELFF. The CDR3 region has the DNA TGTGCCAGCACCGGGACAGGGGAGACCGGGGAGCTGTTTTTT. The variable domain in full, with the rest retrieved from reference TRBV7-2 and TRBJ2-2, is GAGVSQSPSNKVTEKGKDVELRCDPISGHTALYWYRQSLGQGLEFLIYFQGNSAPDKSGLPSDRFSAERTGGSVSTLTIQRTQQEDSAVYLCASTGTGETGELFFGEGSRLTVL.

This chain uses TRBV19 with TRBJ1-2; the D is unclear. The V gene lost 8 bases and the J gene lost 7 bases, with 11 bases spanning the gap. The CDR3 sequence is 11 residues long. The germline V gene has CDR1 LNHDA and CDR2 SQIVND (reference sequence). CDR3 loop: CASGSWGGYTF. The DNA for the CDR3 is TGTGCCAGTGGCAGTTGGGGTGGCTACACCTTC.

In the case of this clonotype: One base away lies a much larger clone, so this may be a sequencing read error. V and J are TRBV20-1 and TRBJ1-4; a weak D match, TRBD1 (5 bases). The germline CDR1 and CDR2 sequences are DFQATT and SNEGSKA (reference sequence). The CDR3 runs to 13 residues. CDR3 sequence (DNA): TGCAGTGCTAGGGGGGGTTATAATGAAAGACTGTTTTTT. Translated, it gives CSARGGYNERLFF.

The chain recombines TRBV24-1 with TRBJ2-2; 7 nucleotides align to TRBD2. There are 16 residues in the CDR3. Germline V gene lookup returns CDR1 KGHDR and CDR2 SFDVKD. The V and J ends lost 0 bases and 4 bases, in that order; junction bases with no gene match: 4. Here the CDR3 reads CATSDLAGVFTGELFF. Here the CDR3 DNA reads TGTGCCACCAGTGATTTGGCGGGAGTTTTCACCGGGGAGCTGTTTTTT.

As regards this clonotype: This may be a read error, as it is one base from a much larger clone. The conserved phenylalanine or tryptophan is not found at the CDR3 terminus, so this likely reflects a read error. This sequence joins TRBV5-1 and TRBJ1-6; no definite D call. There are 15 residues in the CDR3. Germline loops: CDR1 SGHRS, CDR2 YFSETQ. Deletions cut 3 bases from V and 3 bases from J, with 10 bases between. In DNA, the CDR3 is TGCGCCAGCAGCTCCTCAGATTTCTATAATTCACCCCTCCACTCT. Protein sequence: CASSSSDFYNSPLHS.

This chain uses TRBV7-2 with TRBJ2-7, with D possibly matching TRBD1 (6 bases). V was clipped by 3 bases and J by 5 bases, with 11 bases between them. Germline V gene sequence: CDR1 SGHTA, CDR2 FQGNSA. The CDR3 spans 13 residues. The CDR3 sequence: CASSFLRGHEQYF. Written as DNA, the CDR3 is TGTGCCAGCAGCTTTCTCAGGGGACACGAGCAGTACTTC.

At least ten counts were recorded for this clonotype. This sequence joins TRBV2 and TRBJ2-1; no clear D gene. V dropped 7 bases and J dropped 8 bases, with 12 bases sitting between them. The CDR3 totals 12 residues. Germline V gives CDR1 SNHLY, CDR2 FYNNEI. CDR3 sequence reads: CASKVRIYEQFF. In DNA form, the CDR3 reads TGTGCCAGCAAGGTCAGGATCTATGAGCAGTTCTTC.

The chain recombines TRBV12-3 or TRBV12-4 with TRBJ2-1, with D perhaps matching TRBD1 (5 bases). CDR3 length: 12 amino acids. The V end was cut by 7 bases, the J end by 7 bases, with 11 bases between. CDR3 region: CASKGARNEQFF. In DNA form, the CDR3 reads TGTGCCAGCAAAGGGGCGCGGAATGAGCAGTTCTTC.

This clonotype has just one count. The chain carries TRBV20-1 and TRBJ2-5; TRBD2 matches at 11 bases. This CDR3 spans 12 amino acids. V dropped 6 bases and J dropped 11; count of bases not matched to a gene: 8. Germline-derived CDR1 and CDR2 are DFQATT and SNEGSKA (reference sequence). CDR3 DNA sequence: TGCAGTGCCGTCCGTAGCGGGGGGGGTCAGTACTTC. It translates to CSAVRSGGGQYF.

This clonotype showed up many times. V is TRBV7-6 and J is TRBJ1-5, with 9 bases that match TRBD1. V shed 2 bases, J shed 0 bases, and the junction held 11 bases outside the gene matches. CDR3 size: 19 residues. Germline V gene data show CDR1 as SGHVS and CDR2 as FNYEAQ. The CDR3 loop reads CASSLSSGQGVVSNQPQHF. CDR3 nucleotide sequence: TGTGCCAGCAGCTTATCCTCGGGACAGGGCGTCGTTAGCAATCAGCCCCAGCATTTT.

The chain employs TRBV7-2 and TRBJ2-7; TRBD2 matches 9 bases. Germline V gene data show CDR1 as SGHTA and CDR2 as FQGNSA. Trimming removed 7 bases from V and 2 bases from J; junction bases left unmatched: 9. The CDR3 is 15 residues long. The DNA for the CDR3 is TGTGCCAGCACCAGAAGGGCGGGAGGGCCCTACGAGCAGTACTTC. Encoded protein: CASTRRAGGPYEQYF.

On this clonotype itself: A read error may be the cause here, since a much bigger clone is one base away. The conserved phenylalanine or tryptophan is not found at the CDR3 terminus, so this likely reflects a read error. The chain joins TRBV5-1 to TRBJ2-5; the D gene is possibly TRBD1 (6 bases). CDR3 length: 15 residues. CDR1 and CDR2 from the germline V gene are SGHRS and YFSETQ. The V end was cut by 1 base, the J end by 4 bases, with 14 bases between. The CDR3 loop is CASSLMSGERETQYL. The DNA of the CDR3 is TGCGCCAGCAGCTTGATGTCAGGGGAAAGAGAGACCCAGTACTTG.

The chain couples TRBV10-3 to TRBJ2-3, with 7 bases identical to TRBD1. Germline V gene data show CDR1 as ENHRY and CDR2 as SYGVKD. The CDR3 sequence is 13 residues long. With V trimmed by 7 bases and J by 2 bases, 3 bases remained unmatched. The chain's CDR3 is CAIKTGATDTQYF. The CDR3 DNA sequence: TGTGCCATCAAAACAGGGGCCACAGATACGCAGTATTTT.

The chain combines TRBV2 with TRBJ2-7; a possible D gene is TRBD2 (6 bases). This CDR3 comprises 14 residues. Germline V lookup: CDR1 SNHLY, CDR2 FYNNEI. Trimming stripped 1 base from V and 5 bases from J, with 12 bases between. CDR3 nucleotides: TGTGCCAGCAGTGAAGTTCGGCGGGACGACGAGCAGTACTTC. It codes for CASSEVRRDDEQYF.

This clonotype was counted many times. The chain combines TRBV2 with TRBJ2-1, with 9 positions matching TRBD1. This CDR3 is 15 amino acids long. Germline CDR1 is SNHLY and CDR2 is FYNNEI. Trimming removed 2 bases from V and 6 bases from J; junction bases left unmatched: 5. DNA of the CDR3: TGTGCCAGCAGTGAATTTGGACAGGGGTTCAATGAGCAGTTCTTC. It encodes CASSEFGQGFNEQFF. Full variable domain (missing parts from reference TRBV2 and TRBJ2-1): EPEVTQTPSHQVTQMGQEVILRCVPISNHLYFYWYRQILGQKVEFLVSFYNNEISEKSEIFDDQFSVERPDGSNFTLKIRSTKLEDSAMYFCASSEFGQGFNEQFFGPGTRLTVL.

The chain has TRBV3-1 and TRBJ1-1, with D perhaps matching TRBD1 (5 bases). This CDR3 spans 15 amino acids. The V end lost 8 bases, the J end lost 2 bases, and 18 bases lay between the germline ends. Germline values: CDR1 LGHDT, CDR2 YNNKEL (reference sequence). Here the CDR3 reads CASGRYVGGNTEAFF. The DNA for the CDR3 is TGTGCCAGCGGCCGGTATGTCGGGGGAAACACTGAAGCTTTCTTT. Filled out from reference TRBV3-1 and TRBJ1-1, the complete variable domain reads DTAVSQTPKYLVTQMGNDKSIKCEQNLGHDTMYWYKQDSKKFLKIMFSYNNKELIINETVPNRFSPKSPDKAHLNLHINSLELGDSAVYFCASGRYVGGNTEAFFGQGTRLTVV.